This T cell receptor beta chain emerged from a study of control samples from healthy donors and cancer patients. Clones were read by immunoSEQ multiplex PCR, and TCRdb kept only the in-frame ones, dropping some. The table has about 50,000 clones, around 97% seen once. Germline V gene sequence: CDR1 MNHEY, CDR2 SVGAGI. The length of the CDR3 is 13 residues. V was shortened by 2 bases and J by 4 bases, with 6 bases between the two germline ends. The V and J genes are TRBV6-5 and TRBJ1-5; perhaps TRBD1 as D (6 bases). The TCR was taken from a woman in her 30s in good health. The sample taken for sequencing was blood. The CDR3 DNA is TGTGCCAGCAGTTACAGGGGGAATCAGCCCCAGCATTTT. Translation gives CASSYRGNQPQHF.